Listed below are T cell receptor beta chains from one sample, sequenced in a study of T-cell memory formation after mild COVID-19. TCRdb re-called the 5' RACE reads through MiXCR, storing one row per CDR3 protein. The table has about 340,000 distinct CDR3 sequences, around a fifth seen once. Sequenced sample: PBMCs or a T cell subset sorted from them (not recorded which). The receptor set was obtained from an adult woman who had mild COVID-19 (a few samples of this study predate the infection). Cell type and time point are not known. Both conserved end residues are part of each CDR3. The order of the fields is clone size, V gene, D gene, CDR3 length, J gene, CDR3 DNA, CDR3 protein. The D gene is left open where the match is weak. The size of a clone is reported for some rows only, either as once, few or many, or as a class for expanded clones.

>NA|TRBV6-2/TRBV6-3|NA|15|TRBJ2-2
TGTGCCAGCAGTTATCAAGGGTTTAACACCGGGGAGCTGTTTTTT
CASSYQGFNTGELFF
>NA|TRBV7-9|NA|15|TRBJ2-7
TGTGCCAGCAGCTTTGCGGGGTTGGAGTTAGGGGAGCAGTACTTC
CASSFAGLELGEQYF
>NA|TRBV18|TRBD1|14|TRBJ2-7
TGTGCCAGCTCACCGGGGACAGCGAAAGGCGAGCAGTACTTC
CASSPGTAKGEQYF
>NA|TRBV6-5|NA|13|TRBJ2-7
TGTGCCAGCAGTTACTCCCGGGACAACGAGCAGTACTTC
CASSYSRDNEQYF
>few|TRBV7-2|TRBD1|15|TRBJ2-1
TGTGCCAGCAGCCGTTGGACAGGGGTCAACAATGAGCAGTTCTTC
CASSRWTGVNNEQFF
>few|TRBV27|TRBD1|20|TRBJ1-2
TGTGCCAGCAGACCAGCATCACGGGACAGGTATTCAACCGCCTACTATGGCTACACCTTC
CASRPASRDRYSTAYYGYTF
>NA|TRBV4-1|NA|17|TRBJ1-2
TGCGCCAGCAGCCAAAGGGACACCGAAGCCCTCAACTATGGCTACACCTTC
CASSQRDTEALNYGYTF
>NA|TRBV2|NA|13|TRBJ1-2
TGTGCCAGCAGTGAAGCGGCAGTCTATGGCTACACCTTC
CASSEAAVYGYTF
>NA|TRBV20-1|NA|15|TRBJ2-1
TGCAGTGCTAGTCAGTCGGGCCTCCCATACAATGAGCAGTTCTTC
CSASQSGLPYNEQFF
>NA|TRBV30|TRBD2|17|TRBJ2-7
TGTGCCTGGAGGCCCCAGACTAGCGGGGAAAGAAACTACGAGCAGTACTTC
CAWRPQTSGERNYEQYF
>NA|TRBV27|NA|13|TRBJ1-4
TGTGCCAGCAGTTTGCGCCGGGGGGAAAAACTGTTTTTT
CASSLRRGEKLFF
>many|TRBV24-1|NA|16|TRBJ2-1
TGTGCCACCAGTGATAGGGAGGGGGGCTCCTACAATGAGCAGTTCTTC
CATSDREGGSYNEQFF
>NA|TRBV9|TRBD1|15|TRBJ2-2
TGTGCCAGCACTACAGGGGCTGGGTCGGCCGGGGAGCTGTTTTTT
CASTTGAGSAGELFF
>few|TRBV6-5|NA|15|TRBJ2-7
TGTGCCAGCAGGAAGGGACCGACAAACTACTACGAGCAGTACTTC
CASRKGPTNYYEQYF
>NA|TRBV12-3/TRBV12-4|TRBD1|13|TRBJ1-1
TGTGCCAGCAGAGACAGGGAAAGCACTGAAGCTTTCTTT
CASRDRESTEAFF
>many|TRBV7-6|NA|12|TRBJ2-1
TGTGCCAGCAGCCGGGACTACAATGAGCAGTTCTTC
CASSRDYNEQFF
>NA|TRBV5-1|NA|17|TRBJ2-2
TGCGCCAGCGGGGGGACAGCGACTAAAAGATACACCGGGGAGCTGTTTTTT
CASGGTATKRYTGELFF
>few|TRBV7-7|NA|16|TRBJ2-2
TGTGCCAGCAGCCGGACGAGGACATTGAACACCGGGGAGCTGTTTTTT
CASSRTRTLNTGELFF
>NA|TRBV10-2|TRBD1|15|TRBJ2-2
TGCGCCAGCAGTCCAGGGACAGGGCCCACCGGGGAGCTGTTTTTT
CASSPGTGPTGELFF
>NA|TRBV7-2|NA|17|TRBJ2-3
TGTGCCAGCAGCTTAGTAGACCGGTACCTATCCACAGATACGCAGTATTTT
CASSLVDRYLSTDTQYF
>NA|TRBV7-3|TRBD2|14|TRBJ2-1
TGTGCCAGCAGCTTAACCGGACTAGGGAATGAGCAGTTCTTC
CASSLTGLGNEQFF
>many|TRBV6-2/TRBV6-3|NA|13|TRBJ2-7
TGTGCCAGCAGTACAGGGTTGTCCTACGAGCAGTACTTC
CASSTGLSYEQYF
>medium-sized|TRBV7-8|TRBD2|15|TRBJ2-3
TGTGCCAGCAGCCCCAGAAATAGCGGGACAGATACGCAGTATTTT
CASSPRNSGTDTQYF
>NA|TRBV27|NA|13|TRBJ2-5
TGTGCCAGCAGTCTGAGGGTGACGGGGACCCAGTACTTC
CASSLRVTGTQYF
>few|TRBV7-2|NA|13|TRBJ2-3
TGTGCCAGCAGCTTCTCGACCCAGAATACGCAGTATTTT
CASSFSTQNTQYF
>few|TRBV10-3|TRBD2|13|TRBJ2-1
TGTGCCATCCGGAGCGGGAGTGACAATGAGCAGTTCTTC
CAIRSGSDNEQFF
>many|TRBV29-1|NA|13|TRBJ1-2
TGCAGCGTTGGGCAGGGAGCTAACTATGGCTACACCTTC
CSVGQGANYGYTF
>few|TRBV12-3/TRBV12-4|TRBD2|14|TRBJ2-7
TGTGCCAGCAGGGCGACTAGCGGGAGATACGAGCAGTACTTC
CASRATSGRYEQYF
>NA|TRBV18|TRBD2|16|TRBJ2-3
TGTGCCAGCTCACCATCAGCGGGGGTTAGCACAGATACGCAGTATTTT
CASSPSAGVSTDTQYF
>once|TRBV2|NA|15|TRBJ2-3
TGTGCCAGCAGGAACCTAGTCCAGGCCACAGATACGCAGTATTTT
CASRNLVQATDTQYF
>NA|TRBV6-2/TRBV6-3|NA|13|TRBJ2-7
TGTGCCAGCAAGCCCTACACCTTCCTCGAGCAGTACTTC
CASKPYTFLEQYF
>NA|TRBV5-4|NA|16|TRBJ1-5
TGTGCCAGCAGCTTGGGCGGGAGGGTTAGCAATCAGCCCCAGCATTTT
CASSLGGRVSNQPQHF
>NA|TRBV27|TRBD1|18|TRBJ1-1
TGTGCCAGCCGGTGGACAGGGGAGGCATGGGGCATCAACACTGAAGCTTTCTTT
CASRWTGEAWGINTEAFF
>NA|TRBV7-8|NA|15|TRBJ1-1
TGTGCCAGCAGCTTATCCCCGGGACGAGGTGTTGAAGCTTTCTTT
CASSLSPGRGVEAFF
>many|TRBV12-3/TRBV12-4|NA|10|TRBJ2-1
TGTGCCAGCAGTTTGTATTCTCTGTTCTTC
CASSLYSLFF
>NA|TRBV29-1|NA|14|TRBJ2-5
TGCAGCGTTGAGGGGTTTCAGGGGAGTGAGACCCAGTACTTC
CSVEGFQGSETQYF
>few|TRBV5-7|NA|19|TRBJ2-6
TGTGCCAGCAGCTGGGGGCCGGGACACCGTAAATCTGGGGCCAACGTCCTGACTTTC
CASSWGPGHRKSGANVLTF
>NA|TRBV4-2|TRBD2|16|TRBJ2-1
TGTGCCAGCAGCCACCTTCTAGCGGGAGCGTACAATGAGCAGTTCTTC
CASSHLLAGAYNEQFF
>few|TRBV6-6|NA|14|TRBJ1-5
TGTGCCAGCAGTTATCCGGGTGGTAATCAGCCCCAGCATTTT
CASSYPGGNQPQHF
>NA|TRBV4-1|TRBD1|17|TRBJ1-6
TGCGCCAGCAGCCAGCCTAGAGCCGGGACAGGTAATTCACCCCTCCACTTT
CASSQPRAGTGNSPLHF
>NA|TRBV29-1|TRBD1|14|TRBJ1-5
TGCAGCGTTGAGGACAGGGAAGGCAATCAGCCCCAGCATTTT
CSVEDREGNQPQHF
>NA|TRBV6-1|TRBD1|12|TRBJ2-7
TGTGCCAGTACACAGGGGTCTGAGGGGCAGTACTTC
CASTQGSEGQYF
>few|TRBV20-1|TRBD2|15|TRBJ2-3
TGCAGTGTTATCACTAGCGCCTTTAGCACAGATACGCAGTATTTT
CSVITSAFSTDTQYF
>many|TRBV20-1|TRBD2|13|TRBJ2-7
TGCAGTGCAAACGGACTAGAATGGGGCGAGCAGTACTTC
CSANGLEWGEQYF
>few|TRBV5-1|NA|16|TRBJ2-2
TGCGCCAGCAGCTTGGTAGTGAGGGGACGAACCGGGGAGCTGTTTTTT
CASSLVVRGRTGELFF
>few|TRBV10-2|NA|13|TRBJ1-1
TGCGCCAGCAGTGAGACGGATCGCACTGAAGCTTTCTTT
CASSETDRTEAFF
>NA|TRBV20-1|NA|15|TRBJ2-1
TGCAGTGCCCTCGGGGGTGGGTATACCTACAATGAGCAGTTCTTC
CSALGGGYTYNEQFF
>NA|TRBV5-1|TRBD1|16|TRBJ2-2
TGCGCCAGCAGCACCGGACAGGGGAGAGGCGCCGGGGAGCTGTTTTTT
CASSTGQGRGAGELFF
>many|TRBV30|NA|13|TRBJ2-5
TGTGCCTGGAGGCCCTGGGGGAAAGAGACCCAGTACTTC
CAWRPWGKETQYF